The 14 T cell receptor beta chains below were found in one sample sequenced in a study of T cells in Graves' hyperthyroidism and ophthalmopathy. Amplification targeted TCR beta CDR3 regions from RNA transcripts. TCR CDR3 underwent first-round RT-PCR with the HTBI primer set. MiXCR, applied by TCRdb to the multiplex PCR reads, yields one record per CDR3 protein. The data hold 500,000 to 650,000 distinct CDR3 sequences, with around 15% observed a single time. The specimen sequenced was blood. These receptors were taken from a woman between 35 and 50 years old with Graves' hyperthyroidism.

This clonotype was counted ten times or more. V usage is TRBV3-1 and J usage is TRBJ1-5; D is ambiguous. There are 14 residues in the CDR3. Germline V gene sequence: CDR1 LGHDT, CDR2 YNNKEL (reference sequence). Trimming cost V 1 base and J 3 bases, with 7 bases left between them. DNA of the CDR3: TGTGCCAGCAGCCAAGCACGGAACAATCAGCCCCAGCATTTT. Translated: CASSQARNNQPQHF.

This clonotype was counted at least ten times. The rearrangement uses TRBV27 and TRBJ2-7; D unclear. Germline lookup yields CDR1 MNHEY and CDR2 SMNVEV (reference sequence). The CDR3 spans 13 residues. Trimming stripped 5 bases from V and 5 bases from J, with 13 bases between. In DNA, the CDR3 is TGTGCCAGCAGTCCGGGCCATATTGACGAGCAGTACTTC. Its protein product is CASSPGHIDEQYF.

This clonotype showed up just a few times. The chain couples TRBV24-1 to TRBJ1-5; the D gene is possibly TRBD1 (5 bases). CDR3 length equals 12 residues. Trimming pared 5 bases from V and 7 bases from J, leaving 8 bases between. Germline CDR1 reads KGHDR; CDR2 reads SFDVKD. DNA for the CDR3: TGTGCCACCAGTGCCGGGGGACAGCCCCAGCATTTT. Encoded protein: CATSAGGQPQHF.

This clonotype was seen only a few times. The CDR3 sequence is CASGGLAGYEQFF. CDR3 bases: TGTGCCAGCGGCGGACTAGCGGGATATGAGCAGTTCTTC. This rearrangement joins TRBV12-3 or TRBV12-4 to TRBJ2-1, with 12 bases lining up with TRBD2. This CDR3 has 13 residues. J was trimmed by 8 bases and V by 8 bases; bases with no gene match: 4.

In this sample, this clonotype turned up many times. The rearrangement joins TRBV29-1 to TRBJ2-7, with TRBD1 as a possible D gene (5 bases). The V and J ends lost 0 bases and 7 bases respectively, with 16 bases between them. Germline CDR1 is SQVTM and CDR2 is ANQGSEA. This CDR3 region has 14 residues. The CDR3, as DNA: TGCAGCGTTGAAGATCGTGGCAGGGCGAGGGAGCAGTACTTC. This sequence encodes CSVEDRGRAREQYF.

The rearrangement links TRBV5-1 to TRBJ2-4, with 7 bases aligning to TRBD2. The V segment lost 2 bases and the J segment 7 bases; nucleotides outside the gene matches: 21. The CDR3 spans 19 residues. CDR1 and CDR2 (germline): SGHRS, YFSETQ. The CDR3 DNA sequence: TGCGCCAGCAGCTTTGATGAATTCCCAGCGGGAAGTTATGGGAACATTCAGTACTTC. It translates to CASSFDEFPAGSYGNIQYF.

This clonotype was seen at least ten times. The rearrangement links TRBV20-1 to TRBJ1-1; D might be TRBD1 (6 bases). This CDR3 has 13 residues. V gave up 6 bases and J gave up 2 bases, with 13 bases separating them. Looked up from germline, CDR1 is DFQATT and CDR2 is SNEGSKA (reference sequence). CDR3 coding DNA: TGCAGTGCCCTAAGAGGGGGTAACACTGAAGCTTTCTTT. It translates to CSALRGGNTEAFF.

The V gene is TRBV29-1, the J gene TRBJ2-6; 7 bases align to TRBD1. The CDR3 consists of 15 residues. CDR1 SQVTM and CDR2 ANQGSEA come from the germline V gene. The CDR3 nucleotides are TGCGGCGCTTACACAGGGGCAAGTGGGGCCAACGTCCTGACTTTC. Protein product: CGAYTGASGANVLTF.

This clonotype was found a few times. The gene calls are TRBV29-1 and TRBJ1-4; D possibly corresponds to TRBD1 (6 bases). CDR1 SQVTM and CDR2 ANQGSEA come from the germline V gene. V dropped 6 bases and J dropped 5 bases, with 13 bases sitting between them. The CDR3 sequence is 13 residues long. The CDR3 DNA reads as TGCAGCGTGGGTGGGGGGCCCAATGAAAAACTGTTTTTT. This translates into CSVGGGPNEKLFF.

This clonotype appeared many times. This CDR3 is CASSQGRGRGTQYF. DNA of the CDR3: TGTGCCAGCAGCCAAGGGCGCGGGAGAGGTACGCAGTATTTT. The J gene is TRBJ2-3, the V gene TRBV3-1, with 7 bases identical to TRBD2. Germline V gene data show CDR1 as LGHDT and CDR2 as YNNKEL (reference sequence). After removal of 1 base from V and 8 bases from J, the junction contained 6 bases not matched to a gene. This CDR3 is built from 14 residues.

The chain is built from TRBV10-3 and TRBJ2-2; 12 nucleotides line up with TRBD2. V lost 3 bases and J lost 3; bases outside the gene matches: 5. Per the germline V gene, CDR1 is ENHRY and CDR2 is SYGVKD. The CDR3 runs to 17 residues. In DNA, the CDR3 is TGTGCCATCAGTGAAAGACTAGCGGGAGTGGACACCGGGGAGCTGTTTTTT. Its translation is CAISERLAGVDTGELFF.

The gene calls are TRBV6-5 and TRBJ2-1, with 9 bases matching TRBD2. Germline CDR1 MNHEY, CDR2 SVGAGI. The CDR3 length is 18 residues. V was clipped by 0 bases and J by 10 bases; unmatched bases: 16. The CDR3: CASSYSGVGLAGIGEQFF. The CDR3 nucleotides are TGTGCCAGCAGTTACTCGGGAGTGGGGCTAGCGGGGATCGGCGAGCAGTTCTTC.

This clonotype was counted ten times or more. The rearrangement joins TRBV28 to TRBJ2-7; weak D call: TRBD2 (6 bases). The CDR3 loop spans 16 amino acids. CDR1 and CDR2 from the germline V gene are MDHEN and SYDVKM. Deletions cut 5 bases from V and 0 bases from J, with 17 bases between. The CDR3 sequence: CASSPAGQASSYEQYF. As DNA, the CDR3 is TGTGCCAGCAGTCCTGCGGGGCAGGCCAGCTCCTACGAGCAGTACTTC. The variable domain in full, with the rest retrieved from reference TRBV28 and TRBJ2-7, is DVKVTQSSRYLVKRTGEKVFLECVQDMDHENMFWYRQDPGLGLRLIYFSYDVKMKEKGDIPEGYSVSREKKERFSLILESASTNQTSMYLCASSPAGQASSYEQYFGPGTRLTVT.

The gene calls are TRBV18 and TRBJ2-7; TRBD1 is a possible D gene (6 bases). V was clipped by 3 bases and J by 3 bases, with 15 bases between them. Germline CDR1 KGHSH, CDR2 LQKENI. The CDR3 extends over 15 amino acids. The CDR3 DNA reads TGTGCCAGCTCACCCCAGGACAGAGCCGACTACGAGCAGTACTTC. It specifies CASSPQDRADYEQYF.